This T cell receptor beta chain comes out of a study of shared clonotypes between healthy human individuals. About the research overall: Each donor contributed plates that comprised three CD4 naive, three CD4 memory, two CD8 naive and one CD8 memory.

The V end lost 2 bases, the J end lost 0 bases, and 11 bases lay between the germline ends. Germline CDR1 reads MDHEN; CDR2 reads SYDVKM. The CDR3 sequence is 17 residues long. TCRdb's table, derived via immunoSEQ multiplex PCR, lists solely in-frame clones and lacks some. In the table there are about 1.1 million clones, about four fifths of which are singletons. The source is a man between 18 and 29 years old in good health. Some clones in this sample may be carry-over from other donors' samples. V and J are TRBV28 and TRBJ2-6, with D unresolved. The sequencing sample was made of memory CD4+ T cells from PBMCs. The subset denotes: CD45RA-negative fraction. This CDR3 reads CASSLQFYSSGANVLTF. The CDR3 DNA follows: TGTGCCAGCAGTTTACAGTTCTACTCCTCTGGGGCCAACGTCCTGACTTTC.